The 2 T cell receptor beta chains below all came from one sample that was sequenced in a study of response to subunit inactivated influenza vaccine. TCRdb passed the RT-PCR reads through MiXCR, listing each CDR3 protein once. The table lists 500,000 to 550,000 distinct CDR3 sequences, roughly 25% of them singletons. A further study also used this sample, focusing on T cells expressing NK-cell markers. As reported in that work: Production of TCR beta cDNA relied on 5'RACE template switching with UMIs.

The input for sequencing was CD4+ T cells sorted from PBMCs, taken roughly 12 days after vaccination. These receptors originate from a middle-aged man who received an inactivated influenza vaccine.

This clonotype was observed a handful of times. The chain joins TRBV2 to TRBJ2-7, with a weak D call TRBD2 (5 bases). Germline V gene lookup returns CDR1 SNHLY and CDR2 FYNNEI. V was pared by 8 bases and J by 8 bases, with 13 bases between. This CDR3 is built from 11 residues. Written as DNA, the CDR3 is TGTGCCAGCTTGACTACCACTCAGCAGTACTTC. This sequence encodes CASLTTTQQYF. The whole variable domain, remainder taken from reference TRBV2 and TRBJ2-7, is EPEVTQTPSHQVTQMGQEVILRCVPISNHLYFYWYRQILGQKVEFLVSFYNNEISEKSEIFDDQFSVERPDGSNFTLKIRSTKLEDSAMYFCASLTTTQQYFGPGTRLTVT.

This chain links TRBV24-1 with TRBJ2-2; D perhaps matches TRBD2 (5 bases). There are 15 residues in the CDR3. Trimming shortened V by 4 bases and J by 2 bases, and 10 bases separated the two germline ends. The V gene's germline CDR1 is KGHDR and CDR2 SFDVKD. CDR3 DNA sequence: TGTGCCACCAGTGAACTAGATACAAACACCGGGGAGCTGTTTTTT. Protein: CATSELDTNTGELFF.